Shown below are 20 T cell receptor beta chains from a single sample sequenced in a study of Graves' ophthalmopathy and Graves' hyperthyroidism. RNA transcripts were the source from which TCR beta CDR3 regions were amplified. HTBI primers were used in a first-round RT-PCR, which preceded a second-round multiplex PCR. In TCRdb, the multiplex PCR reads were re-called with MiXCR into one record per CDR3 protein. Of 650,000 to 900,000 distinct CDR3 sequences listed, approximately 40% are singletons. Sequenced input: peripheral blood. The origin of the receptors is an adult man with Graves' ophthalmopathy.

A few counts support this clonotype. The rearrangement links TRBV20-1 to TRBJ1-5, with unresolved D. Germline CDR1 is DFQATT and CDR2 is SNEGSKA (reference sequence). The CDR3 length is 14 residues. V lost 1 base, J lost 3 bases, and 10 bases lay in between. This CDR3 is CSARGVTANQPQHF. The CDR3 DNA reads as TGCAGTGCTAGAGGGGTGACGGCCAATCAGCCCCAGCATTTT.

This clonotype was seen ten or more times. This sequence joins TRBV29-1 and TRBJ2-7; 12 bases agree with TRBD2. The CDR3 is 14 residues long. Looked up from germline, CDR1 is SQVTM and CDR2 is ANQGSEA. J was trimmed by 4 bases and V by 4 bases; bases with no gene match: 5. CDR3: CSVAGTSGLYEQYF. The CDR3 bases are TGCAGCGTTGCCGGGACTAGCGGGTTGTACGAGCAGTACTTC.

The gene calls are TRBV19 and TRBJ2-2; D ambiguous. The CDR3 is made up of 14 amino acids. Germline loops: CDR1 LNHDA, CDR2 SQIVND (reference sequence). V gave up 5 bases and J gave up 2 bases, with 9 bases separating them. In nucleotides, the CDR3 is TGTGCCAGTAGTGAGAGAGTTAACACCGGGGAGCTGTTTTTT. As protein: CASSERVNTGELFF. Full variable domain (remainder filled in from reference TRBV19 and TRBJ2-2): DGGITQSPKYLFRKEGQNVTLSCEQNLNHDAMYWYRQDPGQGLRLIYYSQIVNDFQKGDIAEGYSVSREKKESFPLTVTSAQKNPTAFYLCASSERVNTGELFFGEGSRLTVL.

J is TRBJ2-3 and V is TRBV2, with 10 bases that match TRBD1. Germline CDR1 SNHLY, CDR2 FYNNEI. V trimming: 5 bases; J trimming: 4 bases; junction bases outside the gene matches: 3. There are 14 residues in the CDR3. The CDR3 protein is CASSSTGGADTQYF. CDR3 sequence (DNA): TGTGCCAGCAGTTCGACAGGGGGCGCAGATACGCAGTATTTT.

This clonotype was seen many times. The rearrangement links TRBV11-2 to TRBJ2-7; a possible D gene is TRBD1 (6 bases). With 3 bases removed from V and 7 bases from J, the gap between germline ends came to 13 bases. The CDR3 sequence is 13 residues long. Germline V gene lookup returns CDR1 SGHAT and CDR2 FQNNGV. In DNA form, the CDR3 reads TGTGCCAGCAGCTTGACAGGCGTGGGTGAGCAGTACTTC. Residues: CASSLTGVGEQYF.

The rearrangement links TRBV29-1 to TRBJ2-3; the D gene is possibly TRBD2 (6 bases). Trimming took 4 bases from V and 0 from J, leaving 14 bases between them. This CDR3 spans 15 amino acids. Germline assignment: CDR1 SQVTM and CDR2 ANQGSEA. CDR3 sequence reads: CSVARGGASTDTQYF. DNA for the CDR3: TGCAGCGTTGCCCGAGGAGGGGCCAGCACAGATACGCAGTATTTT.

The CDR3 bases are TGCGCCAGCAGAGGCCTCTCGGGGACTGAAGCTTTCTTT. This gives the protein CASRGLSGTEAFF. The chain joins TRBV5-1 to TRBJ1-1; no clear D gene. Germline V gene data show CDR1 as SGHRS and CDR2 as YFSETQ. V was shortened by 5 bases and J by 5 bases, with 13 bases between the two germline ends. This CDR3 is built from 13 residues.

This clonotype was recorded many times. The chain employs TRBV7-2 and TRBJ2-5; 8 nucleotides align to TRBD2. The CDR3 spans 16 residues. Germline V gene sequence: CDR1 SGHTA, CDR2 FQGNSA. The junction had 10 bases not matched to a gene; V was cut back by 3 bases and J by 4 bases. The CDR3 bases are TGTGCCAGCAGCTTGATGACGGGAGGGTTTTCAGAGACCCAGTACTTC. It specifies CASSLMTGGFSETQYF.

This clonotype was detected only a few times. The rearrangement uses TRBV12-3 or TRBV12-4 and TRBJ2-5; tentative D call: TRBD1 (6 bases). V dropped 5 bases and J dropped 3 bases, with 16 bases sitting between them. The CDR3 has 15 amino acids. The CDR3 DNA reads TGTGCCAGCAGTCCAGGGGTCATCCAGAAAGAGACCCAGTACTTC. The encoded protein is CASSPGVIQKETQYF.

The chain has TRBV19 and TRBJ1-5; D not resolved. CDR3 length: 14 residues. Between the trimmed V and J ends, which lost 0 bases and 4 bases, there was a span of 7 bases. The germline V gene encodes CDR1 LNHDA and CDR2 SQIVND (reference sequence). The CDR3 nucleotides are TGTGCCAGTAGTATAGATCACGTGAATCAGCCCCAGCATTTT. It specifies CASSIDHVNQPQHF. Variable domain in full (rest from reference TRBV19 and TRBJ1-5): DGGITQSPKYLFRKEGQNVTLSCEQNLNHDAMYWYRQDPGQGLRLIYYSQIVNDFQKGDIAEGYSVSREKKESFPLTVTSAQKNPTAFYLCASSIDHVNQPQHFGDGTRLSIL.

The rearrangement links TRBV7-9 to TRBJ2-7; 7 bases match TRBD2. In germline, CDR1 is SEHNR, CDR2 FQNEAQ (reference sequence). This CDR3 has 15 amino acids. J gave up 5 bases and V 5 bases, and 12 bases lay outside the gene matches. The CDR3 DNA sequence: TGTGCCAGCAGCGTAGGGAGGGACCCCGGCCACGAGCAGTACTTC. This gives the protein CASSVGRDPGHEQYF.

This sequence joins TRBV7-8 and TRBJ2-3; D uncertain. This CDR3 contains 16 residues. V gave up 0 bases and J gave up 5 bases, with 15 bases separating them. Per germline, CDR1 SGHVS and CDR2 FQNEAQ. The CDR3 DNA is TGTGCCAGCAGCTTAGCCACCGACTTGATTGGAGATACGCAGTATTTT. It yields the protein CASSLATDLIGDTQYF.

This clonotype appeared many times. The CDR3: CASSASGVKTQYF. The CDR3 DNA is TGTGCCAGCAGTGCTAGCGGGGTAAAGACCCAGTACTTC. The rearrangement links TRBV7-9 to TRBJ2-5, with TRBD2 matching 9 bases. With 6 bases clipped from V and 6 bases from J, the junction kept 5 bases outside the gene matches. Per the germline V gene, CDR1 is SEHNR and CDR2 is FQNEAQ (reference sequence). This CDR3 spans 13 amino acids.

The chain uses TRBV25-1 and TRBJ2-2; weak D call: TRBD2 (6 bases). The germline V gene has CDR1 MGHDK and CDR2 SYGVNS. The CDR3 sequence is 17 residues long. Deletions cut 6 bases from V and 4 bases from J, with 21 bases between. CDR3 bases: TGTGCCAGCAGCCAAGCGATTCCCGGGGGACTCACCGGGGAGCTGTTTTTT. Protein sequence: CASSQAIPGGLTGELFF. The full variable domain, with the rest looked up from reference TRBV25-1 and TRBJ2-2, is EADIYQTPRYLVIGTGKKITLECSQTMGHDKMYWYQQDPGMELHLIHYSYGVNSTEKGDLSSESTVSRIRTEHFPLTLESARPSHTSQYLCASSQAIPGGLTGELFFGEGSRLTVL.

This clonotype was picked up a small number of times. The chain has TRBV12-3 or TRBV12-4 and TRBJ1-2; D gene uncertain. The CDR3 spans 13 residues. V gave up 6 bases and J gave up 4 bases, with 12 bases separating them. This chain's CDR3 is CASSHRRSYGYTF. The CDR3 DNA reads TGTGCCAGCAGCCATAGACGGTCCTATGGCTACACCTTC.

CDR3 nucleotide sequence: TGTGCCAGCAGCTCTGCAGGGGGATTTACAGATACGCAGTATTTT. This translates into CASSSAGGFTDTQYF. This chain uses TRBV7-2 with TRBJ2-3, with 7 bases matching TRBD1. The V and J ends lost 4 bases and 3 bases, in that order; junction bases with no gene match: 7. This CDR3 comprises 15 residues. Germline V CDR1 and CDR2: SGHTA, FQGNSA.

This clonotype was recorded a few times. This chain links TRBV6-5 with TRBJ2-7; 11 bases line up with TRBD2. V was pared by 1 base and J by 0 bases, with 5 bases of the junction left unmatched. The CDR3 spans 17 residues. Germline V gives CDR1 MNHEY, CDR2 SVGAGI. As DNA, the CDR3 is TGTGCCAGCAGTTACTACCTAGCGGGGGGACCCTCCTACGAGCAGTACTTC. Translating it yields CASSYYLAGGPSYEQYF.

This clonotype was seen more than once but under ten times. V and J are TRBV6-5 and TRBJ1-2; a weak D match, TRBD1 (5 bases). Trimming took off 6 bases at V and 7 bases at J, with 9 bases between the two ends. The CDR3 is made up of 11 amino acids. Germline V gene lookup returns CDR1 MNHEY and CDR2 SVGAGI. The chain's CDR3 is CASRQGPGYTF. DNA for the CDR3: TGTGCCAGCAGGCAGGGACCTGGCTACACCTTC.

V and J are TRBV5-1 and TRBJ2-7; a possible D gene is TRBD1 (5 bases). The CDR3 has 13 residues. The germline gives CDR1 SGHRS, CDR2 YFSETQ. Trimming removed 5 bases from V and 5 bases from J, with 14 bases in between. CDR3 bases: TGCGCCAGCAGATCGCAGGGTTTAGACGAGCAGTACTTC. It is translated as CASRSQGLDEQYF.

This clonotype has ten or more counts. V gene TRBV20-1 combines with J gene TRBJ1-1; D uncertain. Germline V CDR1 and CDR2: DFQATT, SNEGSKA (reference sequence). This CDR3 is 11 amino acids long. Deletions cut 6 bases from V and 5 bases from J, with 10 bases between. CDR3 region: CSAPWGTEAFF. In DNA form, the CDR3 reads TGCAGTGCACCTTGGGGTACTGAAGCTTTCTTT.